This TCR beta chain was sequenced during a study of blood T cell repertoires in COVID-19 (dated by TCRdb to about 2020). Looking at the study overall: Collaborator samples came from the United States, Italy and Spain and covered acute and convalescent phases of COVID-19. The samples were drawn from the first 160 participants of the ongoing ImmuneRACE study and from some 1,300 subjects provided by 6 global collaborators. The material from the prospective study consisted of cDNA or gDNA derived from T cells, B-cell-depleted T cells, or PBMCs. HLA class I and class II types, where available, came from metadata supplied by the sample provider rather than from assay-based typing. Nearly every sample came with metadata listing a de-identified subject ID, COVID-19 status, age in years and sex. Subjects who had been exposed to COVID-19, were actively infected with it, or had recovered from it provided the deeply sampled blood TCRbeta repertoires that made up the dataset. The repertoires were released in a freely available public database meant as a resource for research on the immune response to SARS-CoV-2. The research as a whole found: The amount of clinical and demographic metadata varied by source and participant and was provided uncurated.

Comment on this clone: Which antigen it targets is not known. Base qualities were left out, and no much larger clone turns up one base away.

Each collaborating institution followed its own protocols to collect whole blood in K2EDTA tubes. For TCRbeta analysis, collaborators shipped samples in one of three forms: frozen whole blood, isolated PBMCs, or DNA extracted from either of those sample types. TCRbeta CDR3 regions were amplified from genomic DNA by means of the immunoSEQ Assay, a bias-controlled multiplex PCR. The source study handled its data this way. Nucleated cell counts per sample were estimated from amplification of reference gene primers within the assay. To quantify the absolute abundance of each unique TCRbeta CDR3 rearrangement, sequence reads were collapsed and filtered. For each sample, productive Simpson clonality was calculated by taking the square root of Simpson's diversity index across productive rearrangements. In its TCRdb copy, this immuneACCESS table keeps in-frame sequences only and misses some clones. Where compared with another copy, unresolved V genes explain less than half of these, and the others have no known cause. V and J calls and clone size follow that table, whereas D and trimming were derived from the DNA. For this sample the table gives a few hundred thousand clones, of which 80% to 85% were detected only once. 4.2% of the sample comes from the top ten.

This receptor was obtained from a man aged 60 to 75 with acute or convalescent COVID-19. Sequenced input: peripheral blood.

CDR3 region: CASRKGSRQSSYNEQFF. The DNA sequence is TGTGCCAGCAGAAAAGGGAGCAGGCAGAGCTCCTACAATGAGCAGTTCTTC. The V gene is TRBV7-9 and the J gene is TRBJ2-1, and TRBD2 may be the D gene, going by 5 matching bases. From a lookup of the germline V gene (reference sequence), CDR1 and CDR2 are SEHNR and FQNEAQ. Counted from cysteine to phenylalanine, this CDR3 has 17 amino acids. The CDR3 DNA has 51 bases and is translated from base 1. The junction carries 18 bases between V and J, which are trimmed by 6 bases and 0 bases respectively.